In its sample, the clone carrying this TCR beta chain was seen many times. This sample is part of a study of Graves' ophthalmopathy and Graves' hyperthyroidism. Researchers took RNA transcripts and amplified TCR beta CDR3 regions from them. The first-round RT-PCR employed HTBI primers together with the Qiagen OneStep RT-PCR kit. A multiplex PCR was then performed as the second round. One entry per CDR3 protein, called by TCRdb with MiXCR from the multiplex PCR reads. Among about 640,000 distinct CDR3 sequences listed, over 40% were seen once. Germline lookup yields CDR1 LNHDA and CDR2 SQIVND (reference sequence). V lost 2 bases and J lost 2, with 13 bases in between. The CDR3 totals 15 residues.

The sample was peripheral blood. This chain uses TRBV19 with TRBJ2-7, with D maybe TRBD1 (7 bases). The clonotype comes from an adult man with Graves' ophthalmopathy. This CDR3 is CASSIRAGQTYEQYF. In DNA form, the CDR3 reads TGTGCCAGTAGTATAAGGGCGGGACAGACCTACGAGCAGTACTTC.